A single sample gave rise to the 22 T cell receptor beta chains below, sequenced in a study of spatial heterogeneity in lung cancer. Time point in this sample: sample taken at primary tumor resection. Each CDR3 protein is one row after TCRdb ran MiXCR on the 5' RACE reads. The sample lists over 50,000 distinct CDR3 sequences; 6.3% were seen once. Material: PBMCs, obtained at surgery. The source is a female donor with early-stage non-small cell lung cancer.

This clonotype was counted at least ten times. The chain couples TRBV7-8 to TRBJ1-4; no definite D call. V shed 0 bases and J shed 5 bases, with 13 bases lying between them. Germline V CDR1 and CDR2: SGHVS, FQNEAQ. CDR3 length: 16 amino acids. Here the CDR3 DNA reads TGTGCCAGCAGCTTAGCCGCCGGCTCGGGAAATGAAAAACTGTTTTTT. It specifies CASSLAAGSGNEKLFF.

There are a few counts of this clonotype. The rearrangement links TRBV6-1 to TRBJ1-5; no firm D call. Germline lookup yields CDR1 MNHNS and CDR2 SASEGT. The length of the CDR3 is 16 residues. The V and J ends lost 0 bases and 3 bases respectively, with 12 bases between them. The chain's CDR3 is CASSEAMWAPNQPQHF. CDR3 bases: TGTGCCAGCAGTGAAGCGATGTGGGCCCCCAATCAGCCCCAGCATTTT.

This sequence joins TRBV7-9 and TRBJ1-6; 7 bases are a match to TRBD1. Germline loops: CDR1 SEHNR, CDR2 FQNEAQ (reference sequence). Losses at the gene ends were 4 bases for V and 6 bases for J; bases not matched to a gene: 12. This CDR3 contains 17 residues. CDR3: CASSSGRDSILNSPLHF. The CDR3 DNA reads TGTGCCAGCAGCTCAGGACGGGACAGCATACTTAATTCACCCCTCCACTTT.

There are a few counts of this clonotype. This sequence joins TRBV6-2 or TRBV6-3 and TRBJ2-5, with D perhaps TRBD1 (6 bases). Germline values: CDR1 MNHEY, CDR2 SVGEGT. Trimming took 7 bases from V and 5 from J, leaving 20 bases between them. The CDR3 consists of 15 residues. The CDR3 loop is CASTRSGDSVETQYF. Here the CDR3 DNA reads TGTGCCAGCACCCGTTCAGGGGATAGTGTGGAGACCCAGTACTTC.

This clonotype came up many times. The chain joins TRBV6-5 to TRBJ2-1; 8 nucleotides line up with TRBD2. V was clipped by 6 bases and J by 6 bases; unmatched bases: 4. The germline gives CDR1 MNHEY, CDR2 SVGAGI. The CDR3 extends over 13 amino acids. CDR3: CASRSREGNEQFF. CDR3 coding DNA: TGTGCCAGCAGATCCCGGGAGGGCAATGAGCAGTTCTTC.

This clonotype turned up a few times. This chain connects TRBV20-1 to TRBJ2-7; possible D gene TRBD2, 5 bases. The CDR3 totals 14 residues. Germline-derived CDR1 and CDR2 are DFQATT and SNEGSKA (reference sequence). Between the trimmed V and J ends, which lost 6 bases and 0 bases, there was a span of 15 bases. CDR3 residues: CSAWTAGPSYEQYF. As DNA, the CDR3 is TGCAGTGCCTGGACGGCGGGCCCCTCCTACGAGCAGTACTTC.

This clonotype was counted at least ten times. The chain recombines TRBV5-1 with TRBJ1-2, with a weak D call TRBD1 (5 bases). Germline values: CDR1 SGHRS, CDR2 YFSETQ. The CDR3 is made up of 11 amino acids. V was shortened by 5 bases and J by 7 bases, with 9 bases between the two germline ends. The CDR3 here is CASSPGLGYTF. In DNA form, the CDR3 reads TGCGCCAGCAGTCCGGGACTTGGCTACACCTTC.

The table lists this clonotype with many counts. The chain employs TRBV27 and TRBJ2-7; 7 positions agree with TRBD2. V trimming: 4 bases; J trimming: 3 bases; junction bases outside the gene matches: 3. Germline V gene data show CDR1 as MNHEY and CDR2 as SMNVEV (reference sequence). CDR3 length: 13 amino acids. The CDR3 DNA reads as TGTGCCAGCAGTTCATCGGGGGGCTACGAGCAGTACGTC. Protein product: CASSSSGGYEQYV.

The rearrangement joins TRBV6-2 or TRBV6-3 to TRBJ1-1; D is undetermined. The V end lost 2 bases, the J end lost 0 bases, and 4 bases lay between the germline ends. Germline-derived CDR1 and CDR2 are MNHEY and SVGEGT. This CDR3 is built from 13 residues. CDR3 loop: CASSYDLNTEAFF. The CDR3 bases are TGTGCCAGCAGTTACGACTTGAACACTGAAGCTTTCTTT.

This clonotype occurred many times. In DNA form, the CDR3 reads TGTGCCAGCAGCCAGGGCCATGAGAACACTGAAGCTTTCTTT. Translated: CASSQGHENTEAFF. J is TRBJ1-1 and V is TRBV3-1; D gene uncertain. CDR3 length: 14 residues. The ends were cut back, 3 bases at V and 1 base at J, with 9 bases in the middle. Germline assignment: CDR1 LGHDT and CDR2 YNNKEL (reference sequence).

V and J are TRBV29-1 and TRBJ2-3, with 8 bases lining up with TRBD1. The CDR3 runs to 14 residues. V dropped 3 bases and J dropped 3; count of bases not matched to a gene: 5. Germline-derived CDR1 and CDR2 are SQVTM and ANQGSEA. The CDR3 sequence: CSVEGDRPTDTQYF. As DNA, the CDR3 is TGCAGCGTTGAGGGGGACAGGCCTACAGATACGCAGTATTTT.

In its sample, this clonotype was seen many times. The chain joins TRBV3-1 to TRBJ2-1; TRBD2 aligns across 8 bases. Germline CDR1 LGHDT, CDR2 YNNKEL (reference sequence). V shed 1 base and J 14 bases; nucleotides not matched to a gene: 4. This CDR3 is built from 12 residues. The CDR3, as DNA: TGTGCCAGCAGCCAAGCCGGGACTAGGAAGTTCTTC. Translating gives CASSQAGTRKFF.

The sample holds a few counts of this clonotype. The chain is built from TRBV12-3 or TRBV12-4 and TRBJ2-6; 7 nucleotides match TRBD1. The CDR3 is 17 residues long. The V gene end was trimmed by 5 bases and the J gene end by 1 base; junction bases not matched to a gene: 8. The CDR3 protein is CASSAQGFLSGANVLTF. The CDR3 DNA is TGTGCCAGCAGTGCACAGGGGTTCTTGTCTGGGGCCAACGTCCTGACTTTC.

This clonotype showed up many times. V and J are TRBV12-3 or TRBV12-4 and TRBJ2-1; D is tentatively TRBD1 or TRBD2 (6 bases each). CDR3 size: 15 residues. Trimming stripped 1 base from V and 8 bases from J, with 15 bases between. The CDR3 loop is CASSLGGAYRDEQFF. As DNA, the CDR3 is TGTGCCAGCAGTTTAGGGGGGGCCTATCGGGATGAGCAGTTCTTC.

In this sample, this clonotype turned up a few times. This chain uses TRBV24-1 with TRBJ2-4, with D possibly called TRBD1 or TRBD2 (5 bases each). This CDR3 is built from 15 residues. Germline CDR1 is KGHDR and CDR2 is SFDVKD. V lost 4 bases and J lost 4, with 13 bases in between. CDR3 protein: CATSDPVGTKNIQYF. The CDR3 DNA reads as TGTGCCACCAGTGACCCCGTGGGGACGAAAAACATTCAGTACTTC.

Only a few counts were recorded for this clonotype. CDR3 nucleotides: TGCAGCGTTGAAGAGAGGGTCGATGAGCAGTTCTTC. Translating it yields CSVEERVDEQFF. The chain couples TRBV29-1 to TRBJ2-1; a possible D gene is TRBD2 (5 bases). The CDR3 loop spans 12 amino acids. Looked up from germline, CDR1 is SQVTM and CDR2 is ANQGSEA. Trimming cost V 0 bases and J 8 bases, with 8 bases left between them.

This rearrangement joins TRBV6-2 or TRBV6-3 to TRBJ2-7; 8 bases align to TRBD2. Germline-derived CDR1 and CDR2 are MNHEY and SVGEGT. This CDR3 has 14 amino acids. The trim removed 5 bases at V and 4 bases at J, leaving 7 bases unmatched. The CDR3 DNA sequence: TGTGCCAGCAGTCGAGCGGGAGAGATTTACGAGCAGTACTTC. Protein product: CASSRAGEIYEQYF.

This clonotype was seen many times. The chain combines TRBV27 with TRBJ2-3; D gene uncertain. Trimming shortened V by 4 bases and J by 10 bases, and 12 bases separated the two germline ends. Germline CDR1 and CDR2: MNHEY and SMNVEV (reference sequence). CDR3 length: 12 residues. CDR3: CASSYPRSAQYF. The CDR3 nucleotides are TGTGCCAGCAGTTACCCTAGATCGGCGCAGTATTTT.

This clonotype was observed many times. The chain couples TRBV5-1 to TRBJ2-2, with TRBD2 matching over 10 bases. The germline CDR1 and CDR2 sequences are SGHRS and YFSETQ. V dropped 4 bases and J dropped 5; count of bases not matched to a gene: 5. This CDR3 contains 15 residues. The CDR3 reads CASSPSGSRTGELFF. CDR3 nucleotide sequence: TGCGCCAGCAGCCCTAGCGGGAGCCGGACCGGGGAGCTGTTTTTT.

This clonotype was counted at least ten times. The gene calls are TRBV27 and TRBJ2-7, with TRBD1 matching 7 bases. CDR3 size: 14 residues. After removal of 2 bases from V and 3 bases from J, the junction contained 4 bases not matched to a gene. Per the germline V gene, CDR1 is MNHEY and CDR2 is SMNVEV (reference sequence). For the CDR3, the DNA is TGTGCCAGCAGTTTAGGCGCAGGGGGCTACGAGCAGTACTTC. Translating it yields CASSLGAGGYEQYF.

This clonotype was recorded at least ten times. The chain couples TRBV2 to TRBJ2-5; no clear D gene. V lost 1 base and J 7 bases, leaving 4 bases between the germline ends. The CDR3 length is 11 residues. Germline V gene sequence: CDR1 SNHLY, CDR2 FYNNEI. The CDR3 DNA is TGTGCCAGCAGTGAAGTAGTGACCCAGTACTTC. This translates into CASSEVVTQYF.

This chain connects TRBV7-3 to TRBJ2-2; no reliable D call. The CDR3 runs to 13 residues. Per germline, CDR1 SGHTA and CDR2 FQGTGA. V lost 6 bases to trimming and J lost 6 bases, with 11 bases between them. The chain's CDR3 is CASRRDSPGELFF. In DNA form, the CDR3 reads TGTGCCAGCAGGCGAGATAGCCCCGGGGAGCTGTTTTTT.